This passage covers 16 T cell receptor beta chains from one sample sequenced in a study of T-cell memory formation after mild COVID-19. Each CDR3 protein gets one entry after TCRdb re-called the 5' RACE reads with MiXCR. The sample contains 40,000 to 60,000 distinct CDR3 sequences, 25% to 30% of which appear only once. The sequencing input was PBMCs or a T cell subset sorted from them (not recorded which). Receptor source: a young man who had mild COVID-19 (a few samples of this study predate the infection). Cell type and time point are not known.

The V call is TRBV7-2, the J call TRBJ2-1; TRBD1 or TRBD2 may be the D gene (6 bases each). The CDR3 totals 15 residues. V was pared by 4 bases and J by 4 bases, with 14 bases between. Germline CDR1 and CDR2: SGHTA and FQGNSA. Here the CDR3 reads CASSWGPGGYNEQFF. In DNA form, the CDR3 reads TGTGCCAGCAGCTGGGGGCCCGGGGGTTACAATGAGCAGTTCTTC.

With respect to this clonotype: One end of the junction is discordant with germline, which a read error may explain. This chain links TRBV27 with TRBJ2-6, with D perhaps matching TRBD1 (7 bases). CDR1 is MNHEY and CDR2 is SMNVEV in the germline V gene (reference sequence). The CDR3 runs 18 residues. DNA of the CDR3: TGTGCCAGCAGTTCGCGGGACAGAGTCCACTCTGGGGCCAACGTCATGACTTTC. Translation gives CASSSRDRVHSGANVMTF. The full variable domain, in which reference TRBV27 and TRBJ2-6 provide the parts outside the CDR3, is EAQVTQNPRYLITVTGKKLTVTCSQNMNHEYMSWYRQDPGLGLRQIYYSMNVEVTDKGDVPEGYKVSRKEKRNFPLILESPSPNQTSLYFCASSSRDRVHSGANVMTFGAGSRLTVL.

DNA for the CDR3: TGTGCCAGCAGCTTGGAACAGAAGTTCAACACTGAAGCTTTCTTT. Its translation is CASSLEQKFNTEAFF. The rearrangement uses TRBV5-6 and TRBJ1-1; D is unresolved. The CDR3 has 15 residues. Trimming stripped 0 bases from V and 2 bases from J, with 11 bases between. Germline CDR1 SGHDT, CDR2 YYEEEE.

The chain carries TRBV5-1 and TRBJ1-5, with D possibly matching TRBD1 (5 bases). Per germline, CDR1 SGHRS and CDR2 YFSETQ. Between the trimmed V and J ends, which lost 4 bases and 1 base, there was a span of 12 bases. CDR3 size: 15 residues. CDR3 sequence reads: CASSATGLSNQPQHF. The CDR3 nucleotides are TGCGCCAGCAGCGCCACAGGTTTGAGCAATCAGCCCCAGCATTTT.

This clonotype has a handful of counts. This chain uses TRBV27 with TRBJ1-3; a weak D match, TRBD1 (6 bases). V gave up 0 bases and J gave up 4 bases, with 10 bases separating them. The CDR3 totals 15 residues. Germline CDR1 reads MNHEY; CDR2 reads SMNVEV (reference sequence). CDR3 sequence reads: CASSLSQGPGNTIYF. For the CDR3, the DNA is TGTGCCAGCAGTTTATCTCAGGGGCCCGGAAACACCATATATTTT.

A few counts support this clonotype. The chain employs TRBV6-5 and TRBJ1-1; TRBD1 is a possible D gene (6 bases). CDR3 length: 13 amino acids. Trimming removed 10 bases at V and 3 bases at J, with 15 bases between. The germline V gene encodes CDR1 MNHEY and CDR2 SVGAGI. The DNA for the CDR3 is TGTGCCACCGCGAAGGGGGTTTACACTGAAGCTTTCTTT. Its translation is CATAKGVYTEAFF.

This chain connects TRBV4-2 to TRBJ2-2; TRBD1 is a possible D gene (6 bases). CDR1 is LGHNA and CDR2 is YNFKEQ in the germline V gene. Between the trimmed V and J ends, which lost 3 bases and 0 bases, there was a span of 14 bases. This CDR3 is built from 17 residues. The CDR3 DNA reads as TGTGCCAGCAGCCATAGGCTAGGGGGATCGAACACCGGGGAGCTGTTTTTT. This encodes CASSHRLGGSNTGELFF.

V usage is TRBV20-1 and J usage is TRBJ1-2; weak D call: TRBD1 (5 bases). This CDR3 contains 13 residues. Trimming left V 3 bases short and J 8 bases short, with 16 bases between. The V gene's germline CDR1 is DFQATT and CDR2 SNEGSKA (reference sequence). CDR3 sequence (DNA): TGCAGTGCTAGTAGCGGGGCAGGCGGCGGCTACACCTTC. This codes for CSASSGAGGGYTF.

This clonotype has at least ten counts. The V and J genes are TRBV29-1 and TRBJ2-1; maybe TRBD2 (5 bases). The germline V and J ends were trimmed by 8 bases and 8 bases, with 13 bases remaining between them. CDR1 is SQVTM, CDR2 ANQGSEA, per germline. The CDR3 consists of 11 residues. CDR3 amino acids: CSLSNGDEQFF. The CDR3 DNA reads as TGCAGCCTCTCCAACGGGGATGAGCAGTTCTTC.

This clonotype has a handful of counts. This chain joins TRBV4-1 and TRBJ2-7; a possible D gene is TRBD2 (5 bases). Germline V CDR1 and CDR2: MGHRA, YSYEKL. The CDR3 length is 13 residues. The ends were cut back, 0 bases at V and 8 bases at J, with 11 bases in the middle. The CDR3 sequence is CASSQERVSKQYF. In DNA, the CDR3 is TGCGCCAGCAGCCAAGAGAGGGTCTCCAAGCAGTACTTC.

This clonotype was detected many times. The chain employs TRBV11-2 and TRBJ2-5, with D unclear. V was clipped by 6 bases and J by 1 base, with 9 bases between them. The V gene's germline CDR1 is SGHAT and CDR2 FQNNGV. The CDR3 spans 13 residues. The CDR3 protein is CASRVATQETQYF. As DNA, the CDR3 is TGTGCCAGCAGAGTGGCGACCCAAGAGACCCAGTACTTC. Drawing the rest from reference TRBV11-2 and TRBJ2-5, the complete variable domain is EAGVAQSPRYKIIEKRQSVAFWCNPISGHATLYWYQQILGQGPKLLIQFQNNGVVDDSQLPKDRFSAERLKGVDSTLKIQPAKLEDSAVYLCASRVATQETQYFGPGTRLLVL.

V is TRBV20-1 and J is TRBJ2-1, with D unclear. CDR3 length: 11 residues. CDR1 and CDR2 (germline): DFQATT, SNEGSKA (reference sequence). V lost 3 bases to trimming and J lost 0 bases, with 0 bases between them. The CDR3 DNA is TGCAGTGCTAGCTCCTACAATGAGCAGTTCTTC. It yields the protein CSASSYNEQFF.

The chain recombines TRBV28 with TRBJ2-7; D might be TRBD1 (6 bases). CDR1 and CDR2 (germline): MDHEN, SYDVKM. The V gene lost 6 bases and the J gene lost 0 bases, with 15 bases spanning the gap. The CDR3 is made up of 15 amino acids. The CDR3 reads CASSQGRGGSYEQYV. As DNA, the CDR3 is TGTGCCAGCAGCCAGGGCCGAGGGGGCTCCTACGAGCAGTACGTC.

The rearrangement uses TRBV5-5 and TRBJ2-5; D is possibly TRBD2 (7 bases). The germline V and J ends were trimmed by 3 bases and 1 base, with 16 bases remaining between them. From germline, CDR1 is SGHKS and CDR2 YYEKEE (reference sequence). This CDR3 is built from 16 residues. This CDR3 is CASSSTKGGLQETQYF. DNA of the CDR3: TGTGCCAGCAGCTCCACTAAGGGGGGGCTCCAAGAGACCCAGTACTTC.

The chain employs TRBV4-1 and TRBJ2-1; a possible D gene is TRBD2 (6 bases). Per the germline V gene, CDR1 is MGHRA and CDR2 is YSYEKL. The CDR3 extends over 12 amino acids. V lost 8 bases to trimming and J lost 5 bases, with 10 bases between them. Here the CDR3 DNA reads TGCGCCAGCTTTGGAGGGAACAATGAGCAGTTCTTC. Translated, it gives CASFGGNNEQFF.

The rearrangement uses TRBV7-9 and TRBJ2-5, with TRBD2 matching over 13 bases. Germline V gene sequence: CDR1 SEHNR, CDR2 FQNEAQ (reference sequence). V lost 5 bases to trimming and J lost 1 base; unmatched junction nucleotides: 4. This CDR3 region has 16 residues. CDR3 sequence: CASSTRTSGGQETQYF. Written as DNA, the CDR3 is TGTGCCAGCAGCACCCGGACTAGCGGGGGCCAAGAGACCCAGTACTTC.